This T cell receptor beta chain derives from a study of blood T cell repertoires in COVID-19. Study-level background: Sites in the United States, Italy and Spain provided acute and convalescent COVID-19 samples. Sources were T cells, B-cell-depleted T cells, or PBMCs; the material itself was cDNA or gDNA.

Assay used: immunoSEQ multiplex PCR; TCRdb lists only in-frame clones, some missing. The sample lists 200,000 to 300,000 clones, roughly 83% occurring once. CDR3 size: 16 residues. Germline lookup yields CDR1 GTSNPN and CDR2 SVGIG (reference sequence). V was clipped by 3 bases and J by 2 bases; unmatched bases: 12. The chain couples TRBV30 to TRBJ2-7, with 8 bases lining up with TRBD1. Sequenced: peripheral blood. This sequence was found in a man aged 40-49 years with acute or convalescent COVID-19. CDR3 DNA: TGTGCCTGGAGAATACCCAGGGACAGGCAACCCTACGAGCAGTACTTC. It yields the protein CAWRIPRDRQPYEQYF.